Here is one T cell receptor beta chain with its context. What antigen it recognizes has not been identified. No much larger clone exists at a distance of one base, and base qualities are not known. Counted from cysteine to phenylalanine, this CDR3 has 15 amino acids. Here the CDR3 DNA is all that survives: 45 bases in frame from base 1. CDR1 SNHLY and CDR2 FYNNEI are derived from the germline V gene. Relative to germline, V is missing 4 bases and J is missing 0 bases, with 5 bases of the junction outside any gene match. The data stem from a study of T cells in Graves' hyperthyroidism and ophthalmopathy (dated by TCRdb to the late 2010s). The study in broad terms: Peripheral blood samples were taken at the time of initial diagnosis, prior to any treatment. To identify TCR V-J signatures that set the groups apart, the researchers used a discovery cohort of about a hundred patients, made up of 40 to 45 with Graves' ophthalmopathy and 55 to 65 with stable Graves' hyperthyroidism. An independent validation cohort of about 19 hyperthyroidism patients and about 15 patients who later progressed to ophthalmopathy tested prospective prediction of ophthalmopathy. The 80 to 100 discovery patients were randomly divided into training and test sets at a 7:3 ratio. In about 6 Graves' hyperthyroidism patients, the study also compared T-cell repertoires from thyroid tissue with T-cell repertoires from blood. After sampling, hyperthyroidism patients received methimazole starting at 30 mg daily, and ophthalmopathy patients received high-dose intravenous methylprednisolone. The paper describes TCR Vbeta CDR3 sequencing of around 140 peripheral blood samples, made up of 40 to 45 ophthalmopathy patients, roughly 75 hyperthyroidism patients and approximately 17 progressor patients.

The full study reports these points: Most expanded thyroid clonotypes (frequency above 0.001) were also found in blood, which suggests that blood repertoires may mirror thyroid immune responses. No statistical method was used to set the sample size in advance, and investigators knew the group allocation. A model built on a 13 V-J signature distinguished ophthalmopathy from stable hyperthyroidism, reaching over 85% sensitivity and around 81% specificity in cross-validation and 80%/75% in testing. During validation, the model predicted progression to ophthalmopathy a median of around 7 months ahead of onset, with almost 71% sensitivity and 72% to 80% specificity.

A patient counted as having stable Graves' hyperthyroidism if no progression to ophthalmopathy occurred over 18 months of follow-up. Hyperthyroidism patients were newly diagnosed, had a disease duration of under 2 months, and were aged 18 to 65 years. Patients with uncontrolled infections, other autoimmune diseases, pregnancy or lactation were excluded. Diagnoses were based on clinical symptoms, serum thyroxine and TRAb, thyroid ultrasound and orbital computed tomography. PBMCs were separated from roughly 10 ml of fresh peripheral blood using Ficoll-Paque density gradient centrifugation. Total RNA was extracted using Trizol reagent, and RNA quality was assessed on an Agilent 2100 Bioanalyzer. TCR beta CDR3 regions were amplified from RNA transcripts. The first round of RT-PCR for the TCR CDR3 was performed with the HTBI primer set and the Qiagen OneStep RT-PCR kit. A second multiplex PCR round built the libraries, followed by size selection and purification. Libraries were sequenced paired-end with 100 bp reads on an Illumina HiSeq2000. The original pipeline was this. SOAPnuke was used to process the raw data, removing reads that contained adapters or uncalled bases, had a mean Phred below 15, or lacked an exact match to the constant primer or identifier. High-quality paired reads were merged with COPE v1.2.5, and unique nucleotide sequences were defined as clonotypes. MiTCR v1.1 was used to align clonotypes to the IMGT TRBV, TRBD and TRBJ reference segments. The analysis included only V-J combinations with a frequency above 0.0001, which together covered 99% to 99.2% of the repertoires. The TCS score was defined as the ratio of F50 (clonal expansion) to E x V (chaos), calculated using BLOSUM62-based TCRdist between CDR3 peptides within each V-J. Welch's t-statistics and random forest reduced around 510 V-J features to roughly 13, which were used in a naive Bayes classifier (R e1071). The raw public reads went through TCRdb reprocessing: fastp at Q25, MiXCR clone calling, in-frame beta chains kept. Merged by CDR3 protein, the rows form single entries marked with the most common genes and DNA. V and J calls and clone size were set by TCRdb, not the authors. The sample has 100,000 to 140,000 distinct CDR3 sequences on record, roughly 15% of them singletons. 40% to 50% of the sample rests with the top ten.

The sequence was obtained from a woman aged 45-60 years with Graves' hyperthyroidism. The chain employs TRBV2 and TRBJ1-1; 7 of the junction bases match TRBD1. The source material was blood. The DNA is TGTGCCAGCAGTGGGACAGGAGGCCTGAACACTGAAGCTTTCTTT. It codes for CASSGTGGLNTEAFF.